This is a list of T cell receptor beta chains from one sample in a study of regulatory T cells. Repertoires were generated with immunoSEQ multiplex PCR, while TCRdb's copy carries only in-frame clones and drops some. The repertoire holds 30,000 to 40,000 clones, with approximately 90% as singletons. The sample consisted of conventional CD4+ T cells sorted from blood. The receptors derive from a person aged 18 to 30 with CD3G deficiency. Both conserved end residues are part of each CDR3. The order of the fields is clone size, J gene, V gene, D gene, CDR3 DNA, CDR3 protein. D genes are given only for firm matches. The listing skips clone size in some rows; elsewhere it reads once, few, many or a size class.

>.|TRBJ2-4|TRBV28|TRBD2
TGTGCCAGCAGCCCTGGACTAGCGGCCACGATAAACATTCAGTACTTC
CASSPGLAATINIQYF
>.|TRBJ1-2|TRBV6-1|.
TGTGCCAGCAGTCCCCGGGGAAGGTTTGGCTACACCTTC
CASSPRGRFGYTF
>.|TRBJ1-2|TRBV6-1|.
TGTGCCAGCAGTGCCCTCCTCTATGGCTACACCTTC
CASSALLYGYTF
>.|TRBJ1-2|TRBV14|.
TGTGCCAGCAGCCAAGACGCAGGGGCCCTTTATGGCTACACCTTC
CASSQDAGALYGYTF
>.|TRBJ2-7|TRBV6-1|TRBD1
TGTGCCAGCAGAAGGACAGGGGGCGACGAGCAGTACTTC
CASRRTGGDEQYF
>.|TRBJ2-1|TRBV28|TRBD2
TGTGCCAGCAGTTTCGGGGGGATAAACTACAATGAGCAGTTCTTC
CASSFGGINYNEQFF
>.|TRBJ1-1|TRBV19|.
TGTGCCAGTAGTATCAAGGGCGACACTGAAGCTTTCTTT
CASSIKGDTEAFF
>.|TRBJ2-7|TRBV5-1|.
TGCGCCAGCAGCTTGGGTAGTAAGACCTACGAGCAGTACTTC
CASSLGSKTYEQYF
>.|TRBJ2-7|TRBV28|.
TGTGCCAGCAGTTTGGTTGGGCAGGGGGAGGACGAGCAGTACTTC
CASSLVGQGEDEQYF
>.|TRBJ1-5|TRBV28|.
TGTGCCAGCAGTTCCCAGGGCGGGCCTAAGGAGCCCCAGCATTTT
CASSSQGGPKEPQHF
>.|TRBJ2-7|TRBV19|.
TGTGCCAGTAGTCCGACCCTTGGCACCTACGAGCAGTACTTC
CASSPTLGTYEQYF
>.|TRBJ1-2|TRBV30|TRBD1
TGTGCCTGGAACAGGGGTAACTATGGCTACACCTTC
CAWNRGNYGYTF
>.|TRBJ1-3|TRBV28|.
TGTGCCAGCACCCCTGGTGGGCCTCCTGGAAACACCATATATTTT
CASTPGGPPGNTIYF
>.|TRBJ2-2|TRBV6-6|.
TGTGCCAGCAGGAGGGGACTCACCGGGGAGCTGTTTTTT
CASRRGLTGELFF
>.|TRBJ2-1|TRBV19|TRBD2
TGTGCCAGTAGCCCGGACGCGTGGGGGGGTGAGCAGTTCTTC
CASSPDAWGGEQFF
>once|TRBJ2-2|TRBV7-9|.
TGTGCCAGCAGCCGGTCCCCCGGGGAGCTGTTTTTT
CASSRSPGELFF
>few|TRBJ1-4|TRBV5-8|.
TGTGCCAGCAGCTTGGCTCAGTTTGCAACTAATGAAAAACTGTTTTTT
CASSLAQFATNEKLFF
>.|TRBJ2-2|TRBV28|TRBD1
TGTGCCAGCACAGGGGGAGTTTTAGGCACCGGGGAGCTGTTTTTT
CASTGGVLGTGELFF
>.|TRBJ2-4|TRBV19|TRBD2
TGTGCCAGTAGCCGGACTAGCGGGGGGGGAGCGGACAAAAACATTCAGTACTTC
CASSRTSGGGADKNIQYF
>.|TRBJ1-2|TRBV28|TRBD1
TGTGCCAGCAGTAGTCCCGGGACAGGTATCCGTGGCTACACCTTC
CASSSPGTGIRGYTF
>.|TRBJ1-2|TRBV5-1|TRBD1
TGCGCCAGCAGCTCCCAGGGGGACTATGGCTACACCTTC
CASSSQGDYGYTF
>.|TRBJ2-1|TRBV9|.
TGTGCCAGCAGCGTAGGCCTCACGGGACACAATGAGCAGTTCTTC
CASSVGLTGHNEQFF
>.|TRBJ1-5|TRBV28|.
TGTGCCAGCAGTTTGGCAGGGCACCAGCCCCAGCATTTT
CASSLAGHQPQHF
>.|TRBJ2-7|TRBV28|.
TGTGCCAGCAGTTTCGCGAGCGAGTACGAGCAGTACTTC
CASSFASEYEQYF
>.|TRBJ2-3|TRBV18|TRBD2
TGTGCCAGCTCGCCTAGGACTAGCGGGTACACAGATACGCAGTATTTT
CASSPRTSGYTDTQYF
>once|TRBJ2-6|TRBV6-1|.
TGTGCCACCCAAGGGGTGAGGCTGACTTTC
CATQGVRLTF
>.|TRBJ2-1|TRBV10-3|.
TGTGCCACTCGGCCAATGGGCTCCAACAATGAGCAGTTCTTC
CATRPMGSNNEQFF
>.|TRBJ2-2|TRBV5-1|.
TGCGCCAGCAGCCCGGCGACGAACACCGGGGAGCTGTTTTTT
CASSPATNTGELFF
>.|TRBJ1-5|TRBV28|.
TGTGCCAGCAGTGTCAGGGACCAGCCCCAGCATTTT
CASSVRDQPQHF
>.|TRBJ2-7|TRBV28|.
TGTGCCAGCAGCTCTGTAGGGACAACCCCTTCTTACGAGCAGTACTTC
CASSSVGTTPSYEQYF
>.|TRBJ2-1|TRBV7-2|.
TGTGCCAGCAGCTTAGGTATCTGGAGGAGTGAGCAGTTCTTC
CASSLGIWRSEQFF
>once|TRBJ1-1|TRBV28|.
TGTGCCAGCAGTTCCACCCCCCAAGGGCGAACTGAAGCTTTCTTT
CASSSTPQGRTEAFF
>.|TRBJ2-3|TRBV28|TRBD2
TGTGCCAGTTCTCCCGGGGGGAGGACAGATACGCAGTATTTT
CASSPGGRTDTQYF
>.|TRBJ2-4|TRBV28|TRBD1
TGTGCCAGCAGCCAAGGACAGGGTTGGGACATTCAGTACTTC
CASSQGQGWDIQYF
>.|TRBJ2-5|TRBV7-9|TRBD2
TGTGCCAGCAGCCGGGGGGTGGGGTACCACATCGGAGGAGAGACCCAGTACTTC
CASSRGVGYHIGGETQYF
>.|TRBJ1-2|TRBV6-1|.
TGTGCCAGCTCCACAGGGATTTATGGCTACACCTTC
CASSTGIYGYTF
>.|TRBJ2-1|TRBV4-1|TRBD2
TGCGCCAGCAGCCGGGACCTGGGCCAGCGGGGCCACAATGAGCAGTTCTTC
CASSRDLGQRGHNEQFF
>once|TRBJ1-1|TRBV7-8|.
TGTGCCAGCAGCCCAGGGTCCATGAACACTGAAGCTTTCTTT
CASSPGSMNTEAFF
>.|TRBJ2-6|TRBV6-1|.
TGTGCCAGCAGTACAGGAATCTCTGGGGCCAACGTCCTGACTTTC
CASSTGISGANVLTF